This TCR beta chain was identified during a study of blood T cell repertoires in COVID-19 (TCRdb year 2020). Regarding the study in general: Samples covering the acute and convalescent phases of COVID-19 were provided by collaborators in the United States, Italy and Spain. The material from the prospective study consisted of cDNA or gDNA derived from T cells, B-cell-depleted T cells, or PBMCs. Deeply sampled blood TCRbeta repertoires from subjects exposed to, actively infected with, or recovered from COVID-19 were included in the dataset. The repertoires were released in a freely available public database intended as a resource for research on the immune response to SARS-CoV-2. The samples were drawn from the first 160 participants of the ongoing ImmuneRACE study and from over 950 subjects provided by 6 global collaborators. Sample metadata almost always included a de-identified subject ID, COVID-19 status, age in years and sex. Where available, HLA class I and class II types were taken from metadata supplied by the sample provider and were not determined by assay-based typing.

The collaborating institutions used their own protocols to collect whole blood in K2EDTA tubes. Collaborator samples were shipped for TCRbeta analysis as frozen whole blood, isolated PBMCs, or DNA extracted from either sample type. This clone occurred once. This clone's antigen is unknown. Per-nucleotide qualities are absent, and no much larger clonotype sits a single base away. TCRbeta CDR3 regions were amplified from genomic DNA by means of the immunoSEQ Assay, a bias-controlled multiplex PCR. The paper's data handling went like this. Within the assay, amplification of reference gene primers was used to estimate how many nucleated cells each sample contained. To quantify the absolute abundance of each unique TCRbeta CDR3 rearrangement, sequence reads were collapsed and filtered. Productive Simpson clonality was computed per sample as the square root of Simpson's diversity index over productive rearrangements. TCRdb limited this immuneACCESS table to in-frame rearrangements with V and J called. A share of clones is missing; checked studies link under half to unresolved V genes, and the rest is unexplained. That table furnishes V, J and clone size, whereas the DNA furnished D and trimming. The sample table contains 350,000 to 450,000 clones; only one count was recorded for roughly 85% of them. The ten largest clones represent about 3.6% of the sample.

Overall study outcomes, separate from this receptor: Clinical and demographic metadata were provided uncurated, with the amount varying by source and participant.

The CDR1 and CDR2 encoded by the germline V gene are MDHEN and SYDVKM. The CDR3 runs 15 residues from the cysteine to the phenylalanine. Solely the CDR3 DNA is kept, with 45 bases framed from the first base. At the junction V is shortened by 5 bases and J by 0 bases, with 13 bases in between. The rearrangement combines TRBV28 with TRBJ1-1; TRBD1 is a weak D gene call, 5 bases matching. The specimen was peripheral blood. The source of this sequence is a young woman with acute or convalescent COVID-19. The CDR3 protein sequence reads: CASSQNPTVNTEAFF. The DNA reads as follows: TGTGCCAGCAGTCAAAACCCGACAGTGAACACTGAAGCTTTCTTT.